The 18 T cell receptor beta chains below were found in one sample sequenced in a study of shared clonotypes between healthy human individuals (dated by TCRdb to 2018 to 2021). Libraries were built with the immunoSEQ multiplex PCR assay. As stored in TCRdb, this immuneACCESS dataset retains in-frame rearrangements with V and J assigned. A fraction of the clones does not appear; measured against another copy, unresolved V genes explain less than half of the discrepancy, and the remainder lacks a known reason. Here the sample has 550,000 to 700,000 clones; approximately 73% occur a single time. The ten most abundant clones make up more than 1.5% of the sample. Sequenced input: memory CD4+ T cells sorted from blood. The sample's cell subset or site label is to be understood as: CD45RA-negative fraction. The receptors were sampled from a woman aged 25-40 years in good health.

The V and J genes are TRBV18 and TRBJ2-1; the match to TRBD1 covers 9 bases. In germline, CDR1 is KGHSH, CDR2 LQKENI. The junction had 3 bases not matched to a gene; V was cut back by 0 bases and J by 6 bases. The CDR3 extends over 15 amino acids. The CDR3 protein is CASSPPRTGVNEQFF. CDR3 nucleotides: TGTGCCAGCTCACCACCACGGACAGGGGTCAATGAGCAGTTCTTC.

This chain joins TRBV5-1 and TRBJ2-5; 10 nucleotides agree with TRBD2. Germline CDR1 is SGHRS and CDR2 is YFSETQ. V trimming: 0 bases; J trimming: 1 base; junction bases outside the gene matches: 3. The length of the CDR3 is 16 residues. Here the CDR3 reads CASSLGGLASQETQYF. CDR3 nucleotides: TGCGCCAGCAGCTTGGGGGGACTAGCGTCCCAAGAGACCCAGTACTTC.

The chain employs TRBV9 and TRBJ1-3; unclear D gene. V lost 0 bases and J lost 0, with 7 bases in between. Per germline, CDR1 SGDLS and CDR2 YYNGEE. The CDR3 has 15 amino acids. CDR3 amino acids: CASSVDWVSGNTIYF. Here the CDR3 DNA reads TGTGCCAGCAGCGTAGATTGGGTCTCTGGAAACACCATATATTTT.

CDR3 bases: TGTGCCAGCAGTTACTCGGGGATAACGGCACCCCACGAGCAGTACTTC. It codes for CASSYSGITAPHEQYF. The chain combines TRBV6-5 with TRBJ2-7, with D unclear. This CDR3 is built from 16 residues. The germline V and J ends were trimmed by 0 bases and 5 bases, with 17 bases remaining between them. Germline assignment: CDR1 MNHEY and CDR2 SVGAGI.

This clone was counted only a few times. The chain is built from TRBV18 and TRBJ2-2; possibly TRBD2 for D (6 bases). The germline V gene has CDR1 KGHSH and CDR2 LQKENI. Trimming took off 2 bases at V and 4 bases at J, with 11 bases between the two ends. The CDR3 is 15 residues long. The CDR3 DNA reads as TGTGCCAGCTCACCATCGGCCGGGGGCACCGGGGAGCTGTTTTTT. This translates into CASSPSAGGTGELFF.

This clone has just one count. CDR3 residues: CASSLVQDSYGYTF. The DNA of the CDR3 is TGTGCCAGCAGCTTGGTTCAGGACTCCTATGGCTACACCTTC. This sequence joins TRBV5-6 and TRBJ1-2; D ambiguous. The CDR3 length is 14 residues. V lost 0 bases and J lost 4, with 10 bases in between. CDR1 and CDR2 from the germline V gene are SGHDT and YYEEEE.

V is TRBV7-9 and J is TRBJ1-1, with D hard to call. Per germline, CDR1 SEHNR and CDR2 FQNEAQ (reference sequence). The CDR3 has 13 amino acids. V lost 5 bases and J lost 1, with 8 bases in between. CDR3 nucleotide sequence: TGTGCCAGCAGCGAGAGGAGGAACACTGAAGCTTTCTTT. Amino acid sequence: CASSERRNTEAFF.

The chain has TRBV5-1 and TRBJ2-7; 8 bases are a match to TRBD1. The J segment lost 6 bases and the V segment lost 4 bases, leaving 9 bases of the junction unmatched. Germline-derived CDR1 and CDR2 are SGHRS and YFSETQ. The CDR3 consists of 14 residues. The DNA for the CDR3 is TGCGCCAGCAGCACCGGGACAGGCCCTTTCGAGCAGTACTTC. This translates into CASSTGTGPFEQYF.

The chain couples TRBV30 to TRBJ1-5, with a tentative D call TRBD1 (5 bases). Trimming shortened V by 1 base and J by 0 bases, and 19 bases separated the two germline ends. CDR1 is GTSNPN and CDR2 is SVGIG in the germline V gene (reference sequence). The CDR3 contains 18 residues. As DNA, the CDR3 is TGTGCCTGGAGTGCCTCCGGGACGGCGATCTATAGCAATCAGCCCCAGCATTTT. This encodes CAWSASGTAIYSNQPQHF.

As for this clone: The same CDR3 also results from other DNA sequences found in this sample. The gene calls are TRBV6-5 and TRBJ2-7, with 9 nucleotides matching TRBD1. The CDR3 covers 13 residues. V was pared by 5 bases and J by 2 bases, with 1 base of the junction left unmatched. Per the germline V gene, CDR1 is MNHEY and CDR2 is SVGAGI. CDR3 amino acids: CASSRTGAYEQYF. The DNA of the CDR3 is TGTGCCAGCAGTCGGACAGGGGCCTACGAGCAGTACTTC.

The CDR3 loop reads CASSEGLGGGNEQFF. CDR3 nucleotide sequence: TGCGCCAGCAGTGAAGGACTAGGAGGAGGTAATGAGCAGTTCTTC. The rearrangement joins TRBV10-1 to TRBJ2-1, with 7 bases aligning to TRBD2. Germline assignment: CDR1 WNHNN and CDR2 SYGVQD (reference sequence). The CDR3 spans 15 residues. J gave up 7 bases and V 3 bases, and 9 bases lay outside the gene matches.

The chain combines TRBV14 with TRBJ2-2; no definite D call. Per the germline V gene, CDR1 is SGHDN and CDR2 is FVKESK. This CDR3 is built from 12 residues. The V and J ends lost 3 bases and 4 bases respectively, with 3 bases between them. This CDR3 is CASSQGTGELFF. The CDR3 DNA reads TGTGCCAGCAGCCAGGGCACCGGGGAGCTGTTTTTT.

This sequence joins TRBV6-1 and TRBJ2-5; 7 bases are shared with TRBD1. The V segment lost 5 bases and the J segment 2 bases; nucleotides outside the gene matches: 8. The germline V gene encodes CDR1 MNHNS and CDR2 SASEGT. This CDR3 is built from 15 residues. In nucleotides, the CDR3 is TGTGCCAGCAGTCCGATCGGACAGGTACAAGAGACCCAGTACTTC. Translation: CASSPIGQVQETQYF.

J is TRBJ2-2 and V is TRBV19; 8 bases map to TRBD2. CDR1 and CDR2 (germline): LNHDA, SQIVND (reference sequence). V shed 7 bases and J 6 bases; nucleotides not matched to a gene: 10. This CDR3 has 15 amino acids. The CDR3 spells CASKSSGNNAGELFF. Here the CDR3 DNA reads TGTGCCAGTAAAAGTAGCGGGAATAATGCCGGGGAGCTGTTTTTT. The variable domain in full, with the rest retrieved from reference TRBV19 and TRBJ2-2, is DGGITQSPKYLFRKEGQNVTLSCEQNLNHDAMYWYRQDPGQGLRLIYYSQIVNDFQKGDIAEGYSVSREKKESFPLTVTSAQKNPTAFYLCASKSSGNNAGELFFGEGSRLTVL.

This clone has a handful of counts. Other nucleotide sequences from this sample produce the same CDR3. The rearrangement joins TRBV28 to TRBJ1-1; 7 bases map to TRBD1. J lost 4 bases, V lost 5 bases, and 4 bases had no gene match. The CDR3 consists of 13 residues. Looked up from germline, CDR1 is MDHEN and CDR2 is SYDVKM. This CDR3 reads CASSRTGATEAFF. In DNA form, the CDR3 reads TGTGCCAGCAGTCGAACAGGGGCCACTGAAGCTTTCTTT.

J is TRBJ2-4 and V is TRBV19, with 10 nucleotides matching TRBD1. CDR3 length: 14 residues. Germline V gene data show CDR1 as LNHDA and CDR2 as SQIVND (reference sequence). With 6 bases clipped from V and 6 bases from J, the junction kept 5 bases outside the gene matches. This chain's CDR3 is CASSDRGLGNIQYF. The DNA for the CDR3 is TGTGCCAGTAGCGACAGGGGGCTTGGAAACATTCAGTACTTC.

This sequence joins TRBV9 and TRBJ2-3; 8 bases are shared with TRBD1. The CDR3 runs 16 residues. The V gene end was trimmed by 3 bases and the J gene end by 1 base; junction bases not matched to a gene: 7. CDR1 and CDR2 (germline): SGDLS, YYNGEE. The CDR3 loop is CASSAGQGRGTDTQYF. CDR3 sequence (DNA): TGTGCCAGCAGCGCCGGACAGGGAAGGGGCACAGATACGCAGTATTTT.

A remark on this clone: This sample includes further DNA sequences coding for the same CDR3. CDR3 in DNA: TGTGCCAGCAGCTTAGACGGGTATGGCTACACCTTC. Protein sequence: CASSLDGYGYTF. V is TRBV7-8 and J is TRBJ1-2, with D uncertain. This CDR3 comprises 12 residues. The V end was cut by 1 base, the J end by 5 bases, with 5 bases between. Germline-derived CDR1 and CDR2 are SGHVS and FQNEAQ.